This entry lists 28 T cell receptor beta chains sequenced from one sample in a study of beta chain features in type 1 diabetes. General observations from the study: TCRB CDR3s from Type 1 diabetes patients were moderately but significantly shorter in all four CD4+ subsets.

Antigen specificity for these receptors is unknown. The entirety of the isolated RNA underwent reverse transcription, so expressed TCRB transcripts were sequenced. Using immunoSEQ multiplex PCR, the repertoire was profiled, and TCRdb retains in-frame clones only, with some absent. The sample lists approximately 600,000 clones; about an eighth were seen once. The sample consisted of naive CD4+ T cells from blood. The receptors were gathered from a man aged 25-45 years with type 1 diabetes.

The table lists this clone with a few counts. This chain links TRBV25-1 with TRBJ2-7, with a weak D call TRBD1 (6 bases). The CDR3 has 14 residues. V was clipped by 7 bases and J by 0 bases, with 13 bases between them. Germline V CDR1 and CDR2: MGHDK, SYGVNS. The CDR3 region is CASTPVGASYEQYF. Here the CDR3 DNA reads TGTGCCAGCACTCCGGTGGGGGCCTCCTACGAGCAGTACTTC.

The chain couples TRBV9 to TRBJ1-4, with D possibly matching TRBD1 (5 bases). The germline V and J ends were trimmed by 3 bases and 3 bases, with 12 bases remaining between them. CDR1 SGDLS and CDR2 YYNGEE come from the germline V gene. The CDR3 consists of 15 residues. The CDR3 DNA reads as TGTGCCAGCAGCGGATTGGGGCCGCCTAATGAAAAACTGTTTTTT. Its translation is CASSGLGPPNEKLFF.

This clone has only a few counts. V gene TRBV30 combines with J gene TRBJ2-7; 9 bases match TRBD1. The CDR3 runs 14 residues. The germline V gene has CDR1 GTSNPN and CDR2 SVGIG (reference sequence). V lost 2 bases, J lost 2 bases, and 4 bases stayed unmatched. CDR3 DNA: TGTGCCTGGAGTTGGGGACAGGGCCCCTACGAGCAGTACTTC. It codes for CAWSWGQGPYEQYF.

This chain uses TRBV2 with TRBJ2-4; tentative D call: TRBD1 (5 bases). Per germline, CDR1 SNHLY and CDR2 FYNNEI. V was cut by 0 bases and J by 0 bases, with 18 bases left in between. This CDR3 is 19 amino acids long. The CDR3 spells CASSEALQVSGLAKNIQYF. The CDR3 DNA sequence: TGTGCCAGCAGTGAAGCGCTTCAGGTATCAGGGCTAGCCAAAAACATTCAGTACTTC.

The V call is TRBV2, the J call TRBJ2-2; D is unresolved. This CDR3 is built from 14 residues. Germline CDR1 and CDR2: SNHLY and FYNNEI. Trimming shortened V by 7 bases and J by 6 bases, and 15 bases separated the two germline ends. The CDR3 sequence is CASNIATGPGELFF. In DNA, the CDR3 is TGTGCCAGCAATATAGCCACGGGCCCCGGGGAGCTGTTTTTT.

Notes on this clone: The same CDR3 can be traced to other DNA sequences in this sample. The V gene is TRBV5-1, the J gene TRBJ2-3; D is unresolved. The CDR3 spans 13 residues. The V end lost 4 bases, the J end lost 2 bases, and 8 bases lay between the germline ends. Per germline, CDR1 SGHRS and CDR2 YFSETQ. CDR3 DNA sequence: TGCGCCAGCAGCGAAGGTTCCACAGATACGCAGTATTTT. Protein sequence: CASSEGSTDTQYF.

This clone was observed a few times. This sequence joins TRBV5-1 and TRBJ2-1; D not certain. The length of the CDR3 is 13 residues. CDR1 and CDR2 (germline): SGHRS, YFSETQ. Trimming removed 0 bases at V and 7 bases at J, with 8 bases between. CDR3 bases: TGCGCCAGCAGCTTGGAGCAGGCGAATGAGCAGTTCTTC. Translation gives CASSLEQANEQFF.

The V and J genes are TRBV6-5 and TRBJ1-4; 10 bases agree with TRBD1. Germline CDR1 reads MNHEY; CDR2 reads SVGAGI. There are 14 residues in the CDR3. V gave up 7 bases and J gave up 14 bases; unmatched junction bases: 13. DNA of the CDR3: TGTGCCAGCAAAAGACAGGGGGCTCGTTCAGTGCTGTTTTTT. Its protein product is CASKRQGARSVLFF.

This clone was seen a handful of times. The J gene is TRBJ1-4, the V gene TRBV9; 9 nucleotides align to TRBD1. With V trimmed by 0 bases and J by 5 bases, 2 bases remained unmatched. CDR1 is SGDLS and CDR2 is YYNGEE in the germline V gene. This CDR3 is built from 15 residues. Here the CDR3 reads CASSVVGQGNEKLFF. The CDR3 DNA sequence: TGTGCCAGCAGCGTAGTGGGACAGGGAAATGAAAAACTGTTTTTT.

CDR3 region: CASSKIQGAGETQYF. The CDR3 nucleotides are TGTGCCAGCAGCAAAATCCAGGGGGCAGGAGAGACCCAGTACTTC. The gene calls are TRBV11-2 and TRBJ2-5; the match to TRBD1 covers 8 bases. The CDR3 length is 15 residues. V dropped 5 bases and J dropped 4; count of bases not matched to a gene: 9. In germline, CDR1 is SGHAT, CDR2 FQNNGV.

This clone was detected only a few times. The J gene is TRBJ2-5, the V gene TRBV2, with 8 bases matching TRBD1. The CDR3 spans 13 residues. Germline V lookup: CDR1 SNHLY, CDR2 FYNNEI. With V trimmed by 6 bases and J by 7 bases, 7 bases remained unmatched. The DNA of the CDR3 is TGTGCCAGCAGGCCACGACAGGGGTCGACCCAGTACTTC. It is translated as CASRPRQGSTQYF.

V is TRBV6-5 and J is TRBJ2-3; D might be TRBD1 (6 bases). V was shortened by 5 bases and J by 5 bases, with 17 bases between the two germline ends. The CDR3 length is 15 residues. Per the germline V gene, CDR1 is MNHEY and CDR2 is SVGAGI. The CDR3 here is CASSRGWGRGDTQYF. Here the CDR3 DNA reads TGTGCCAGCAGTAGAGGTTGGGGGCGAGGAGATACGCAGTATTTT.

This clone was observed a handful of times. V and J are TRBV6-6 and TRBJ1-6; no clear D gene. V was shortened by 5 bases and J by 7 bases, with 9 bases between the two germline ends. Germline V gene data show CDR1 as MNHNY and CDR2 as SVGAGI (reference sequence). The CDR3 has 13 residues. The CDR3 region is CASSEGTNSPLHF. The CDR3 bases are TGTGCCAGCAGTGAGGGCACAAATTCACCCCTCCACTTT.

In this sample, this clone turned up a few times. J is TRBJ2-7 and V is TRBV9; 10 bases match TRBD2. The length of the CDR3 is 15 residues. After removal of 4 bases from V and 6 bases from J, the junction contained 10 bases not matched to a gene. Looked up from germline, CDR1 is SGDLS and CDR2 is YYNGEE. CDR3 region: CASSPFSGGNSEQYF. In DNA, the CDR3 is TGTGCCAGCAGCCCCTTTAGCGGGGGGAACTCCGAGCAGTACTTC.

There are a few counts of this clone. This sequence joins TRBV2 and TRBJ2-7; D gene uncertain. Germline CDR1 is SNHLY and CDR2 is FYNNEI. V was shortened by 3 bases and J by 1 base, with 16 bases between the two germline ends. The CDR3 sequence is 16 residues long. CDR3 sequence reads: CASSDLFGERSYEQYF. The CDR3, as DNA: TGTGCCAGCAGTGATTTATTCGGTGAGAGGTCCTACGAGCAGTACTTC.

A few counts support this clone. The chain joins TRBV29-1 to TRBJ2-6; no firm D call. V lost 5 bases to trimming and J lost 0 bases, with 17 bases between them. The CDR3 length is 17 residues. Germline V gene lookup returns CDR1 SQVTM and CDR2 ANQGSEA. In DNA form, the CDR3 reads TGCAGCGTTCTGGGCAGTGAACTTATCTCTGGGGCCAACGTCCTGACTTTC. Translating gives CSVLGSELISGANVLTF.

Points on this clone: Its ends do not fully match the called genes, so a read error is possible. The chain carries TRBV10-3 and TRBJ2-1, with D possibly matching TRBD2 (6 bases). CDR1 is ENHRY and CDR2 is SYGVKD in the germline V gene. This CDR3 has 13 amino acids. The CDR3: CATSNGGTNEQFF. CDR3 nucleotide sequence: TGTGCCACCAGTAACGGGGGAACCAATGAGCAGTTCTTC.

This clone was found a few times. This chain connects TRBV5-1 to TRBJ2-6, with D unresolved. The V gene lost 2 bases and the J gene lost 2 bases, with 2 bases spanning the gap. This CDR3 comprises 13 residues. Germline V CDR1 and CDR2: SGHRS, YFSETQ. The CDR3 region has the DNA TGCGCCAGCAGCTTCGCTGGGGCCAACGTCCTGACTTTC. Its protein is CASSFAGANVLTF.

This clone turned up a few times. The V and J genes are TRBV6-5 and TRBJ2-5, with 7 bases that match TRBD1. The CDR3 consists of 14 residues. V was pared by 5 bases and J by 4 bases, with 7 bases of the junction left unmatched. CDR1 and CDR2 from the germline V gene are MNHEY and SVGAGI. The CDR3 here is CASSKETGRETQYF. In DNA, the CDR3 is TGTGCCAGCAGTAAAGAGACAGGGAGAGAGACCCAGTACTTC.

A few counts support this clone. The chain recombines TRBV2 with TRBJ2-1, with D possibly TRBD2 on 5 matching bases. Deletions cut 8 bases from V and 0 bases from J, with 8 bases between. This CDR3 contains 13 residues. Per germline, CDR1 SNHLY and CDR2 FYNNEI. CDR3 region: CASGSNSYNEQFF. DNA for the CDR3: TGTGCCAGCGGGAGTAACTCCTACAATGAGCAGTTCTTC.

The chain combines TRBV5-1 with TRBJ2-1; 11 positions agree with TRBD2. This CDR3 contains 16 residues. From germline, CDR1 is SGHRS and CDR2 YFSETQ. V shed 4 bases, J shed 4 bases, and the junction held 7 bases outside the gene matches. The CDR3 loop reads CASSPRLAGPYNEQFF. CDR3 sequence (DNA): TGCGCCAGCAGCCCCCGACTAGCGGGGCCTTACAATGAGCAGTTCTTC. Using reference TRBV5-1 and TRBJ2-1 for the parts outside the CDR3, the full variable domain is KAGVTQTPRYLIKTRGQQVTLSCSPISGHRSVSWYQQTPGQGLQFLFEYFSETQRNKGNFPGRFSGRQFSNSRSEMNVSTLELGDSALYLCASSPRLAGPYNEQFFGPGTRLTVL.

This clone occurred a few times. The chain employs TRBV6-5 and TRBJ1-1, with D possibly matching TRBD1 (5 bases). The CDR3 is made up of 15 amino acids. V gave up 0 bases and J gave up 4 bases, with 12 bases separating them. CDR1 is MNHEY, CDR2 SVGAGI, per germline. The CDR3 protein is CASSYSGTRGTEAFF. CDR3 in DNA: TGTGCCAGCAGTTACTCGGGTACGAGGGGCACTGAAGCTTTCTTT.

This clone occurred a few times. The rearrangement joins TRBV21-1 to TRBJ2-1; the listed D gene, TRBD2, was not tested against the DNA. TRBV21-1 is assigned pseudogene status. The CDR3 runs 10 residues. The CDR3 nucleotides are TGTGCCAGCCTACGGGGTGAGCAGTTCTTC. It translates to CASLRGEQFF.

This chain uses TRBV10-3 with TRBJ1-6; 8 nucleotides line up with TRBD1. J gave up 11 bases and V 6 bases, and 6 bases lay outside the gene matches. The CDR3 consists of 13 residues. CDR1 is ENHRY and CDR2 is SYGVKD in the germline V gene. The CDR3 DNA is TGTGCCATCAGGGTGGACAGGGCTACACCCCTCCACTTT. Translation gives CAIRVDRATPLHF.

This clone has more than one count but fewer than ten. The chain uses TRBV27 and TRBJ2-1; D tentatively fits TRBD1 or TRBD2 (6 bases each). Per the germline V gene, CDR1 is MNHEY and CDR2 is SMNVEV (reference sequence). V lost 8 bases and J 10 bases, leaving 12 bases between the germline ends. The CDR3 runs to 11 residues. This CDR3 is CASGWGAEQFF. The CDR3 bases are TGTGCCAGCGGTTGGGGGGCAGAGCAGTTCTTC.

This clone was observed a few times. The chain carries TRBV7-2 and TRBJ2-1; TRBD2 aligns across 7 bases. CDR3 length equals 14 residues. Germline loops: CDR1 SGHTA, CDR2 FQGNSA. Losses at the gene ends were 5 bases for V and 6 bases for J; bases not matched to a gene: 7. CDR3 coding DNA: TGTGCCAGCAGCCCCCAGACTAGCAGCAATGAGCAGTTCTTC. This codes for CASSPQTSSNEQFF.

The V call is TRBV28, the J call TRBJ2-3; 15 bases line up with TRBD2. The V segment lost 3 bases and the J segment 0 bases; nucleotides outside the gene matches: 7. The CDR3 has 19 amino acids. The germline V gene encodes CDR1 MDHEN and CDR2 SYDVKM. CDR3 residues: CASSLPPGLAGGSTDTQYF. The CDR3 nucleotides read TGTGCCAGCAGTTTGCCTCCGGGACTAGCGGGGGGAAGCACAGATACGCAGTATTTT.

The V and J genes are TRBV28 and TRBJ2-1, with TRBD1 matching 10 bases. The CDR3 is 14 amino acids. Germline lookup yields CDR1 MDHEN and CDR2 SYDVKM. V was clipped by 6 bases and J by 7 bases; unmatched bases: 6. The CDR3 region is CASSPGQGRNEQFF. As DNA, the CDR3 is TGTGCCAGCAGCCCGGGACAGGGGCGAAATGAGCAGTTCTTC.